These 23 T cell receptor beta chains came from one sample sequenced in a study of CD8+ T cells in alopecia areata. The authors extracted RNA and reverse transcribed it into cDNA as the sequencing template. TCRdb's copy holds only in-frame clones and misses some; the assay was immunoSEQ multiplex PCR. The sample has around 150,000 clones; about 54% are singletons. Specimen: CD4+ T cells sorted from blood. The source of these receptors is a human donor in good health.

The chain links TRBV5-4 to TRBJ2-7; 10 nucleotides align to TRBD2. With 4 bases clipped from V and 2 bases from J, the junction kept 6 bases outside the gene matches. Germline V gene data show CDR1 as SGHNT and CDR2 as YYREEE (reference sequence). This CDR3 region has 15 residues. The CDR3 DNA sequence: TGTGCCAGCAGCCGGACTAGCGGACTCCCCTACGAGCAGTACTTC. The encoded protein is CASSRTSGLPYEQYF.

This clone was observed a few times. The chain links TRBV5-1 to TRBJ2-7, with TRBD2 as a possible D gene (5 bases). CDR3 length equals 15 residues. Trimming stripped 0 bases from V and 6 bases from J, with 16 bases between. Germline V gene data show CDR1 as SGHRS and CDR2 as YFSETQ. The CDR3 DNA sequence: TGCGCCAGCAGCTTGGCCGGTAGCGCCCTGCGCGAGCAGTACTTC. Translation gives CASSLAGSALREQYF.

The rearrangement links TRBV29-1 to TRBJ2-6; D might be TRBD1 (6 bases). Germline V lookup: CDR1 SQVTM, CDR2 ANQGSEA. The V gene lost 6 bases and the J gene lost 2 bases, with 8 bases spanning the gap. This CDR3 has 13 amino acids. The CDR3 DNA reads as TGCAGCGTAACAGGGACTGGGGCCAACGTCCTGACTTTC. It specifies CSVTGTGANVLTF.

The chain uses TRBV2 and TRBJ2-7; D uncertain. Germline CDR1 and CDR2: SNHLY and FYNNEI. This CDR3 comprises 11 residues. The V gene lost 8 bases and the J gene lost 5 bases, with 10 bases spanning the gap. In nucleotides, the CDR3 is TGTGCCAGCCTTTCTACGGACGAGCAGTACTTC. Translated, it gives CASLSTDEQYF.

This clone has more than one count but fewer than ten. Here the CDR3 reads CASSDRVSTNEKLFF. The CDR3 coding sequence is TGTGCCAGCAGTGATCGGGTTTCAACTAATGAAAAACTGTTTTTT. The chain uses TRBV2 and TRBJ1-4; D is ambiguous. Germline V gene sequence: CDR1 SNHLY, CDR2 FYNNEI. The CDR3 is made up of 15 amino acids. V shed 3 bases and J shed 0 bases, with 8 bases lying between them.

J is TRBJ2-3 and V is TRBV19; D could derive from TRBD1 or TRBD2 (5 bases each). The ends were cut back, 7 bases at V and 4 bases at J, with 9 bases in the middle. CDR3 length: 12 residues. In germline, CDR1 is LNHDA, CDR2 SQIVND (reference sequence). CDR3 sequence reads: CASKGSPDTQYF. In DNA, the CDR3 is TGTGCCAGTAAGGGGAGTCCAGATACGCAGTATTTT.

J is TRBJ2-1 and V is TRBV30; TRBD2 might be the D (5 bases). V lost 1 base and J 13 bases, leaving 11 bases between the germline ends. There are 11 residues in the CDR3. From germline, CDR1 is GTSNPN and CDR2 SVGIG (reference sequence). The CDR3 loop reads CAWSGTPKQFF. CDR3 nucleotides: TGTGCCTGGAGTGGGACTCCAAAACAGTTCTTC.

This clone has more than one count but fewer than ten. The chain carries TRBV5-1 and TRBJ2-3; TRBD1 matches 7 bases. Per the germline V gene, CDR1 is SGHRS and CDR2 is YFSETQ. The CDR3 loop spans 15 amino acids. V lost 7 bases and J lost 2; bases outside the gene matches: 10. CDR3 nucleotides: TGCGCCAGCCAAAAAGAGGGGGCCCCCACAGATACGCAGTATTTT. It specifies CASQKEGAPTDTQYF.

A few counts support this clone. V gene TRBV6-5 combines with J gene TRBJ1-2; no clear D. CDR1 is MNHEY and CDR2 is SVGAGI in the germline V gene. Trimming removed 5 bases at V and 13 bases at J, with 5 bases between. This CDR3 is 8 amino acids long. CDR3 loop: CASSPGTF. CDR3 bases: TGTGCCAGCAGTCCTGGCACCTTC.

The V gene is TRBV7-2, the J gene TRBJ1-1; unclear D gene. This CDR3 spans 12 amino acids. Trimming pared 5 bases from V and 6 bases from J, leaving 10 bases between. Germline V gene lookup returns CDR1 SGHTA and CDR2 FQGNSA. The CDR3 is CASSRKRSEAFF. The CDR3, as DNA: TGTGCCAGCAGCCGAAAACGTTCTGAAGCTTTCTTT.

This clone was found a few times. The chain has TRBV29-1 and TRBJ1-1; D possibly corresponds to TRBD1 (6 bases). Germline loops: CDR1 SQVTM, CDR2 ANQGSEA. V shed 5 bases and J shed 1 base, with 17 bases lying between them. CDR3 length: 15 amino acids. In nucleotides, the CDR3 is TGCAGCGTTAACCCCACCGGACAGAGGAACACTGAAGCTTTCTTT. Encoded protein: CSVNPTGQRNTEAFF. The whole variable domain, filled in from reference TRBV29-1 and TRBJ1-1, reads SAVISQKPSRDICQRGTSLTIQCQVDSQVTMMFWYRQQPGQSLTLIATANQGSEATYESGFVIDKFPISRPNLTFSTLTVSNMSPEDSSIYLCSVNPTGQRNTEAFFGQGTRLTVV.

J is TRBJ1-5 and V is TRBV2; TRBD1 might be the D (6 bases). The CDR3 totals 14 residues. The germline CDR1 and CDR2 sequences are SNHLY and FYNNEI. V was clipped by 6 bases and J by 0 bases, with 9 bases between them. CDR3 residues: CASRDSHSNQPQHF. DNA for the CDR3: TGTGCCAGCAGGGACAGCCATAGCAATCAGCCCCAGCATTTT.

The chain combines TRBV4-1 with TRBJ2-1, with TRBD2 matching 9 bases. CDR1 MGHRA and CDR2 YSYEKL come from the germline V gene. There are 17 residues in the CDR3. V trimming: 1 base; J trimming: 7 bases; junction bases outside the gene matches: 11. CDR3 sequence: CASSQGEDLAGRNEQFF. Here the CDR3 DNA reads TGCGCCAGCAGCCAAGGGGAGGACCTAGCGGGACGGAATGAGCAGTTCTTC.

This clone was seen only a few times. The V gene is TRBV27, the J gene TRBJ2-7, with TRBD2 identical over 9 bases. This CDR3 contains 15 residues. Per the germline V gene, CDR1 is MNHEY and CDR2 is SMNVEV (reference sequence). Losses at the gene ends were 5 bases for V and 1 base for J; bases not matched to a gene: 6. The CDR3, as DNA: TGTGCCAGCAGTCGCGGGACTAGCCAGTCCTACGAGCAGTACTTC. It codes for CASSRGTSQSYEQYF.

The CDR3 spells CASSSLDGSNQPQHF. The DNA of the CDR3 is TGTGCCAGCAGCTCCCTGGACGGTAGCAATCAGCCCCAGCATTTT. The rearrangement links TRBV9 to TRBJ1-5; D is unresolved. There are 15 residues in the CDR3. Germline loops: CDR1 SGDLS, CDR2 YYNGEE. Trimming left V 4 bases short and J 0 bases short, with 11 bases between.

The chain uses TRBV25-1 and TRBJ2-2, with D hard to call. V was trimmed by 4 bases and J by 1 base, leaving 4 bases between them. The CDR3 covers 13 residues. Germline V gives CDR1 MGHDK, CDR2 SYGVNS. The CDR3 DNA follows: TGTGCCAGCAGTGTGCGGAACACCGGGGAGCTGTTTTTT. This gives the protein CASSVRNTGELFF.

V gene TRBV30 combines with J gene TRBJ1-4; the D is unclear. Trimming took off 5 bases at V and 4 bases at J, with 14 bases between the two ends. Germline-derived CDR1 and CDR2 are GTSNPN and SVGIG (reference sequence). The CDR3 is 14 amino acids. CDR3 sequence reads: CAWSGAGYNEKLFF. The CDR3, as DNA: TGTGCCTGGTCCGGTGCGGGCTATAATGAAAAACTGTTTTTT.

The chain couples TRBV5-1 to TRBJ2-5, with 7 bases fitting TRBD1. V lost 0 bases and J lost 4; bases outside the gene matches: 18. CDR3 length equals 19 residues. CDR1 is SGHRS, CDR2 YFSETQ, per germline. The CDR3 region has the DNA TGCGCCAGCAGCTTGGTAACGAGCCGAAACAGGGGAAGGCGAGAGACCCAGTACTTC. This encodes CASSLVTSRNRGRRETQYF. The full variable domain, its missing parts supplied by reference TRBV5-1 and TRBJ2-5, is KAGVTQTPRYLIKTRGQQVTLSCSPISGHRSVSWYQQTPGQGLQFLFEYFSETQRNKGNFPGRFSGRQFSNSRSEMNVSTLELGDSALYLCASSLVTSRNRGRRETQYFGPGTRLLVL.

J is TRBJ1-5 and V is TRBV27, with unresolved D. V lost 6 bases, J lost 3 bases, and 18 bases lay in between. This CDR3 contains 16 residues. CDR1 is MNHEY, CDR2 SMNVEV, per germline (reference sequence). CDR3 sequence: CASRHMSNGYNQPQHF. CDR3 sequence (DNA): TGTGCCAGCAGGCACATGTCAAACGGGTACAATCAGCCCCAGCATTTT.

This chain connects TRBV7-9 to TRBJ2-1; TRBD1 might be the D (5 bases). CDR3 size: 15 residues. The V end lost 0 bases, the J end lost 5 bases, and 11 bases lay between the germline ends. Germline V gene sequence: CDR1 SEHNR, CDR2 FQNEAQ (reference sequence). The CDR3 here is CASSLAKARDNEQFF. The CDR3 coding sequence is TGTGCCAGCAGCTTAGCGAAGGCCAGGGACAATGAGCAGTTCTTC.

The genes are TRBV23-1 and TRBJ1-5, with D uncertain. TRBV23-1 is known as an ORF, though its function is uncertain. V shed 6 bases and J shed 8 bases, with 2 bases lying between them. The CDR3 is 9 amino acids. The CDR3 DNA reads TGCGCCAGCAGAGAGCCCCAGCATTTT. It codes for CASREPQHF.

A word on this clone: The junction differs from germline at one of its ends, possibly a read error. The chain is built from TRBV6-1 and TRBJ2-2; no clear D. This CDR3 spans 12 amino acids. From germline, CDR1 is MNHNS and CDR2 SASEGT. The CDR3 region has the DNA TGTGCCAGCAGGACGAAGACCGGGGAGCTGTTTTTT. Encoded protein: CASRTKTGELFF.

On this clone itself: This specimen includes other DNA sequences encoding the same CDR3. The V call is TRBV30, the J call TRBJ1-5; tentative D call: TRBD1 (5 bases). CDR3 length equals 13 residues. The germline CDR1 and CDR2 sequences are GTSNPN and SVGIG (reference sequence). V lost 2 bases and J 7 bases, leaving 12 bases between the germline ends. The CDR3 region is CAWSLGRDQPQHF. The CDR3, as DNA: TGTGCCTGGAGTTTAGGTAGGGACCAGCCCCAGCATTTT.